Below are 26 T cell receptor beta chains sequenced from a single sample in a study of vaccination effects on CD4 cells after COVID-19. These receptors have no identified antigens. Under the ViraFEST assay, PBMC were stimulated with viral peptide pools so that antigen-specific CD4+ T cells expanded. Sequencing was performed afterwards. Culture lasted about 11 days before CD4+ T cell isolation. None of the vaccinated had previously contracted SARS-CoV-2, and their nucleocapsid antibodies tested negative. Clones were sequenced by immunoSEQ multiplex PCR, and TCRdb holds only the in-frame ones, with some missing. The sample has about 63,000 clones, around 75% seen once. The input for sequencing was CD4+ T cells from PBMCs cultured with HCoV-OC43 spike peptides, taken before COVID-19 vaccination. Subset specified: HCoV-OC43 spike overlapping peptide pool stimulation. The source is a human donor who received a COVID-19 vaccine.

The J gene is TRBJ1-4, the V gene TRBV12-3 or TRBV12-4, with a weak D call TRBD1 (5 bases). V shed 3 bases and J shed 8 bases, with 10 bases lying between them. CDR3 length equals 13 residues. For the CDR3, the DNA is TGTGCCAGCAGTTTGAGGACAAGCGAAAAACTGTTTTTT. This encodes CASSLRTSEKLFF.

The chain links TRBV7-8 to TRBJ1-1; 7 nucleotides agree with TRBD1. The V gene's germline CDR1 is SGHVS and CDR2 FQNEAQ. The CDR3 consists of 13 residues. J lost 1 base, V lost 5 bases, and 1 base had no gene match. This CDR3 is CASSRDRNTEAFF. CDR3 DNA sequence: TGTGCCAGCAGCAGGGACAGGAACACTGAAGCTTTCTTT.

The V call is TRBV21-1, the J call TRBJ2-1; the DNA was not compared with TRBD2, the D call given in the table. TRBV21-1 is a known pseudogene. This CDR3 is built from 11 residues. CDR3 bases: TGTGCCAGCAGCAAAGCTCGTCAGCTAGTCTTC. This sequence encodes CASSKARQLVF.

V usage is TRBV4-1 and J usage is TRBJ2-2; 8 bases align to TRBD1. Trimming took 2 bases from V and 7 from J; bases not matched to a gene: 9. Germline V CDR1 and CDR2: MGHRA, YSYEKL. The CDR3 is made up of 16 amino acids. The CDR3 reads CASSQPLRTGIGELFF. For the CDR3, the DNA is TGCGCCAGCAGCCAACCCCTCAGGACAGGGATCGGGGAGCTGTTTTTT.

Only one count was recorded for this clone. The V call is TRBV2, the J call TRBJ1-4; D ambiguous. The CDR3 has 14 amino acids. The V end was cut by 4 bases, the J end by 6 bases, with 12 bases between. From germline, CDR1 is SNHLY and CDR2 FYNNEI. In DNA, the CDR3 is TGTGCCAGCAGTGCGGGCAGGAGGGATGAAAAACTGTTTTTT. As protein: CASSAGRRDEKLFF.

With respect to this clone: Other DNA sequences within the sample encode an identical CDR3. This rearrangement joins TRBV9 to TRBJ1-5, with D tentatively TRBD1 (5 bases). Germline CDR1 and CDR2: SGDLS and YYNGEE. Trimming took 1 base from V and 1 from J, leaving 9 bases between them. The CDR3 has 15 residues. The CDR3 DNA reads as TGTGCCAGCAGCGTATCGGGGCAGAGCAATCAGCCCCAGCATTTT. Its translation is CASSVSGQSNQPQHF.

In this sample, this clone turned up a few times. The CDR3 bases are TGCGCCAGCAGTATAGGGGACGGAGATACGCAGTATTTT. Translated: CASSIGDGDTQYF. This sequence joins TRBV5-1 and TRBJ2-3, with D perhaps given as TRBD1 or TRBD2 (5 bases each). The CDR3 loop spans 13 amino acids. Germline CDR1 is SGHRS and CDR2 is YFSETQ. The germline V and J ends were trimmed by 5 bases and 5 bases, with 12 bases remaining between them.

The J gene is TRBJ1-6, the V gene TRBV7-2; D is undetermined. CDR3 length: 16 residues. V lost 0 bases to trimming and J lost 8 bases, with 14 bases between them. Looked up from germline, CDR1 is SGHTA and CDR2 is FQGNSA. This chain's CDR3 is CASSLAPRTGYSPLHF. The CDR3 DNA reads TGTGCCAGCAGCTTAGCCCCTAGGACCGGTTATTCACCCCTCCACTTT.

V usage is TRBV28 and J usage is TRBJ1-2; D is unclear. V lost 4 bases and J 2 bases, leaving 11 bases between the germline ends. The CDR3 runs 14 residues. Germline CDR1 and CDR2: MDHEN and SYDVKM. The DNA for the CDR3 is TGTGCCAGCAGTTCATGGGTTACCAACTATGGCTACACCTTC. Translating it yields CASSSWVTNYGYTF.

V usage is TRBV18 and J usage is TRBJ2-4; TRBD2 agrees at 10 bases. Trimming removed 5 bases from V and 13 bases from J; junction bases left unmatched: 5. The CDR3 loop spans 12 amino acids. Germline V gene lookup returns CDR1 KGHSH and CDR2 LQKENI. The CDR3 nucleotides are TGTGCCAGCTCAACGCCGACTAGCGGGCAGTACTTC. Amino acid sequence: CASSTPTSGQYF. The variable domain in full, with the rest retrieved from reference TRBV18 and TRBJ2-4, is NAGVMQNPRHLVRRRGQEARLRCSPMKGHSHVYWYRQLPEEGLKFMVYLQKENIIDESGMPKERFSAEFPKEGPSILRIQQVVRGDSAAYFCASSTPTSGQYFGAGTRLSVL.

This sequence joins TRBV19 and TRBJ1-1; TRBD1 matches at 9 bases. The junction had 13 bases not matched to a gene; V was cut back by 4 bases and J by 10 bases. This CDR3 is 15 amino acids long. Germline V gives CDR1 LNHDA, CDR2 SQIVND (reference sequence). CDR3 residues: CASSSTGGEGLRAFF. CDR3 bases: TGTGCCAGTAGTAGCACAGGGGGCGAGGGATTGAGAGCTTTCTTT.

In nucleotides, the CDR3 is TGTGCCAGCAGCTCTGACGGAGGGGGCATGAAGACCCAGTACTTC. Translating gives CASSSDGGGMKTQYF. The chain carries TRBV7-3 and TRBJ2-5; a possible D gene is TRBD1 (7 bases). The germline V gene encodes CDR1 SGHTA and CDR2 FQGTGA. The CDR3 is made up of 15 amino acids. The V end lost 4 bases, the J end lost 6 bases, and 18 bases lay between the germline ends.

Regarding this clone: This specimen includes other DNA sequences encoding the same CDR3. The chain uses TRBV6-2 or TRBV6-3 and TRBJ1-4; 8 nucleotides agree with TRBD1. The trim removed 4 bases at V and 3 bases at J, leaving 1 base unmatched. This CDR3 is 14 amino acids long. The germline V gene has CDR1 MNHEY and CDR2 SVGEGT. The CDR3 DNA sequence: TGTGCCAGCAGTTCGACAGGGGCTAATGAAAAACTGTTTTTT. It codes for CASSSTGANEKLFF.

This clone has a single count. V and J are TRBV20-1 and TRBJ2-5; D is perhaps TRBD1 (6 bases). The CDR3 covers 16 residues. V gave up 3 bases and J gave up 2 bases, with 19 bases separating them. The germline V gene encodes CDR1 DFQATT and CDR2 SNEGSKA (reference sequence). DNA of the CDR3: TGCAGTGCTAGTCAGGGGAGAGAGCTTCTACAAGAGACCCAGTACTTC. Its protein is CSASQGRELLQETQYF.

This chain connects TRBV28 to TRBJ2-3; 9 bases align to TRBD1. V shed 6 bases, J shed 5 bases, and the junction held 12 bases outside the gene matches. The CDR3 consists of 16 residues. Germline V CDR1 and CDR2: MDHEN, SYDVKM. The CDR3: CASSSGQGLSVDTQYF. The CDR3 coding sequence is TGTGCCAGCAGCTCGGGACAGGGTTTAAGTGTAGATACGCAGTATTTT. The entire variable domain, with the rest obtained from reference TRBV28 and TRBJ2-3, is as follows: DVKVTQSSRYLVKRTGEKVFLECVQDMDHENMFWYRQDPGLGLRLIYFSYDVKMKEKGDIPEGYSVSREKKERFSLILESASTNQTSMYLCASSSGQGLSVDTQYFGPGTRLTVL.

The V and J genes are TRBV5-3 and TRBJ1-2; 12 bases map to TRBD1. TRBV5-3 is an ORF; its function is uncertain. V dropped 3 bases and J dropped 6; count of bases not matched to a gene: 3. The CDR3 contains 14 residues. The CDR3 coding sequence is TGTGCCAGAAGCTGGGGACAGGGGGCAGATGGCTACACCTTC. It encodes CARSWGQGADGYTF.

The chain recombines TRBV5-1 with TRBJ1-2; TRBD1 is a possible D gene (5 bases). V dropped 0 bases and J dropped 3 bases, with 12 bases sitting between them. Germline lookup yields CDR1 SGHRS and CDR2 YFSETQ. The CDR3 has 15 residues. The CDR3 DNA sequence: TGCGCCAGCAGCTTGGGGACGGGAGGGGACTATGGCTACACCTTC. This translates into CASSLGTGGDYGYTF.

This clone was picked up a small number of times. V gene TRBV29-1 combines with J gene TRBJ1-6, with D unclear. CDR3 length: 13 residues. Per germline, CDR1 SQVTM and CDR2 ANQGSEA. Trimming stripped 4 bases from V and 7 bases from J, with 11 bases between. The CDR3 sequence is CSVGEGSNSPLHF. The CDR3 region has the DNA TGCAGCGTTGGTGAAGGGTCAAATTCACCCCTCCACTTT. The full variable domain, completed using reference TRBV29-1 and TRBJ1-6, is SAVISQKPSRDICQRGTSLTIQCQVDSQVTMMFWYRQQPGQSLTLIATANQGSEATYESGFVIDKFPISRPNLTFSTLTVSNMSPEDSSIYLCSVGEGSNSPLHFGNGTRLTVT.

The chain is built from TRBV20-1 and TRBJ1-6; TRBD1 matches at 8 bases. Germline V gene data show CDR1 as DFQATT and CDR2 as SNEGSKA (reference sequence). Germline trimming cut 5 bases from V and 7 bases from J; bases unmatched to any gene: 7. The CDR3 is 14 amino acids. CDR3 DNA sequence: TGCAGTGCTCGTGACAGGGGAGGAAATTCACCCCTCCACTTT. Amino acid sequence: CSARDRGGNSPLHF.

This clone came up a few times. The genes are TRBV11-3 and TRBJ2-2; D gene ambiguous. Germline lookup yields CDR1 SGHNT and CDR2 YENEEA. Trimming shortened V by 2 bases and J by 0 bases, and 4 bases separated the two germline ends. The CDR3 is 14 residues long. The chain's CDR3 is CASSLISNTGELFF. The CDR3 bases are TGTGCCAGCAGCTTAATTTCGAACACCGGGGAGCTGTTTTTT.

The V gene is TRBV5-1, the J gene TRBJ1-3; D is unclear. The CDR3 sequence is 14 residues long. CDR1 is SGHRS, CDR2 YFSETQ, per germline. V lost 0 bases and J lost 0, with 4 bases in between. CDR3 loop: CASSLEVSGNTIYF. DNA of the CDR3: TGCGCCAGCAGCTTGGAGGTCTCTGGAAACACCATATATTTT.

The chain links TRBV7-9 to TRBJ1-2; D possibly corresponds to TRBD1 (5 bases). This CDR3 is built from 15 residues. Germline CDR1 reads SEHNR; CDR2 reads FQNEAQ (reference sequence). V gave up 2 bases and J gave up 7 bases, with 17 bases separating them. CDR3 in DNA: TGTGCCAGCAGCTTATTCGGTCAGGGACTAAGTGGCTACACCTTC. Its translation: CASSLFGQGLSGYTF.

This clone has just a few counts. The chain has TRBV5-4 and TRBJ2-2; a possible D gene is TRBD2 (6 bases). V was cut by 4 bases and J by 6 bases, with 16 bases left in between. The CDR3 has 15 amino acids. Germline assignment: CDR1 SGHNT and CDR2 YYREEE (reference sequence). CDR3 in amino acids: CASSPGDGGSGELFF. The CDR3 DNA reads TGTGCCAGCAGCCCTGGGGATGGGGGGTCCGGGGAGCTGTTTTTT.

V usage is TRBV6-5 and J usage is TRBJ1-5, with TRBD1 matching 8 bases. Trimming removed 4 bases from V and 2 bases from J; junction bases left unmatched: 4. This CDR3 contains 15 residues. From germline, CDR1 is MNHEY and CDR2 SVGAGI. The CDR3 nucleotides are TGTGCCAGCAGTTCCGACAGGGGTGGCAATCAGCCCCAGCATTTT. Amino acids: CASSSDRGGNQPQHF.

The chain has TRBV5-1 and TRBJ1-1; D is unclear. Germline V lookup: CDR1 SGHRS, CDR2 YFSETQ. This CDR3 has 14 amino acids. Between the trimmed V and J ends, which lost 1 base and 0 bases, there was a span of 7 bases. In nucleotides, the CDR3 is TGCGCCAGCAGCTTGCAGAACATGAACACTGAAGCTTTCTTT. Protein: CASSLQNMNTEAFF.

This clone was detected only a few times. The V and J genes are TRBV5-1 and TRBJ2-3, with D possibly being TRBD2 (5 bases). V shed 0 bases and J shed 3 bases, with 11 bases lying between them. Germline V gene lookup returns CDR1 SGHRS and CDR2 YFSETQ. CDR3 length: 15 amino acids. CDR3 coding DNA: TGCGCCAGCAGCTTGGCTCTAGCACAAACAGATACGCAGTATTTT. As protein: CASSLALAQTDTQYF.